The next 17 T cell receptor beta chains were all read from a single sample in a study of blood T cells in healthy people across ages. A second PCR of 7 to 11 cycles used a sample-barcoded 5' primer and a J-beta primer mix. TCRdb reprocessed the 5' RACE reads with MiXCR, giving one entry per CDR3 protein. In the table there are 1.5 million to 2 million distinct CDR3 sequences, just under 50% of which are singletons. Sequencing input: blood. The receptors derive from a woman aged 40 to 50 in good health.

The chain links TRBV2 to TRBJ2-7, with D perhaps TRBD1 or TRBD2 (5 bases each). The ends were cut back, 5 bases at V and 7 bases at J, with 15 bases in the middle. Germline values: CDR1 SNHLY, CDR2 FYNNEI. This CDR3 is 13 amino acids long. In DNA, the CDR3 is TGTGCCAGCAGTCGGGACCGGTACGAGGAGCAGTACTTC. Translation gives CASSRDRYEEQYF.

In nucleotides, the CDR3 is TGTGCCAGCAGCGTAGCCAGGGGGCGACTAGAGACCCAGTACTTC. This translates into CASSVARGRLETQYF. The V call is TRBV9, the J call TRBJ2-5; TRBD1 agrees at 8 bases. Germline V CDR1 and CDR2: SGDLS, YYNGEE. CDR3 size: 15 residues. V shed 0 bases and J 4 bases; nucleotides not matched to a gene: 5.

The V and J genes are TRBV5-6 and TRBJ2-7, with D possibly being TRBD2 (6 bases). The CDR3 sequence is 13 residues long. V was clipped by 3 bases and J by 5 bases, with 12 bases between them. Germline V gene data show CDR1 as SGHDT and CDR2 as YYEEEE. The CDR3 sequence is CASSWDSSHEQYF. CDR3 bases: TGTGCCAGCAGCTGGGACTCCTCTCACGAGCAGTACTTC.

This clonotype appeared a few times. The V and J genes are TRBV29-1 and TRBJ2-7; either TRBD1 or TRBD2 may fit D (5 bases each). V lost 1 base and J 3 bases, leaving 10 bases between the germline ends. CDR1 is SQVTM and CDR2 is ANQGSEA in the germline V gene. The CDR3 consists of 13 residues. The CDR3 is CSVEAGTDYEQYF. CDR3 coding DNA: TGCAGCGTTGAAGCCGGGACCGACTACGAGCAGTACTTC.

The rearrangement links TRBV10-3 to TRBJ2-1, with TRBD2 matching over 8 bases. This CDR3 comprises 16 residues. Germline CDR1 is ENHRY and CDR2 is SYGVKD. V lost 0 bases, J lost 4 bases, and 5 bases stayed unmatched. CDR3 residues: CAISESPAGGYNEQFF. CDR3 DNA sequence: TGTGCCATCAGTGAGTCACCGGCGGGGGGTTACAATGAGCAGTTCTTC.

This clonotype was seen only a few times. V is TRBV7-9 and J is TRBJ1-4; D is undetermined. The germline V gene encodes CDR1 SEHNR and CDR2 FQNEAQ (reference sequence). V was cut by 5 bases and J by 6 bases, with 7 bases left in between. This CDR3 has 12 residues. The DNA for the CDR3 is TGTGCCAGCAGCCTACAAGATGAAAAACTGTTTTTT. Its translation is CASSLQDEKLFF.

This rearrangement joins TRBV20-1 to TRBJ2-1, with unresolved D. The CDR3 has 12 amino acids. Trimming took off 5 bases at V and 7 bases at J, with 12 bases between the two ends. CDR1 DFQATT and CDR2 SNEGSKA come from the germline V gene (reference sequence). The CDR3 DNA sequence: TGCAGTGCTCCCCCCCCTGGAAATGAGCAGTTCTTC. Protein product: CSAPPPGNEQFF.

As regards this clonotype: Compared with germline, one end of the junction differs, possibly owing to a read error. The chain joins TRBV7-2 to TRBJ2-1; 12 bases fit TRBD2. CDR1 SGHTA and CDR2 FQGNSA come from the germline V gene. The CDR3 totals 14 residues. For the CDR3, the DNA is TGTGCCAGCAGACGGACTAGCGGGGACAATGAGCAGATCTTC. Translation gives CASRRTSGDNEQIF.

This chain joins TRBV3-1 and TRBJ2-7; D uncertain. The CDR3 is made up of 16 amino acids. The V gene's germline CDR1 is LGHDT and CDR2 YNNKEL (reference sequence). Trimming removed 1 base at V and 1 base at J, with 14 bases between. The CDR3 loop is CASSQGMGYLSYEQYF. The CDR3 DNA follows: TGTGCCAGCAGCCAAGGGATGGGGTATTTGTCCTACGAGCAGTACTTC.

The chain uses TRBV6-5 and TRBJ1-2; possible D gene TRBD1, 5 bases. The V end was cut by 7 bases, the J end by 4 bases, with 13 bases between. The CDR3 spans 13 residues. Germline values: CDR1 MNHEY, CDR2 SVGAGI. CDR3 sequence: CASMTGGGYGYTF. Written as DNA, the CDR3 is TGTGCCAGCATGACGGGGGGTGGCTATGGCTACACCTTC.

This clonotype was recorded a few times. CDR3 sequence (DNA): TGTGCCACCAGCAGAGAAAGGGCTAACGATGAGCAGTTCTTC. Translating gives CATSRERANDEQFF. J is TRBJ2-1 and V is TRBV15; the D is unclear. CDR3 length: 14 residues. With 0 bases removed from V and 8 bases from J, the gap between germline ends came to 11 bases. Germline CDR1 reads LNHNV; CDR2 reads YYDKDF (reference sequence).

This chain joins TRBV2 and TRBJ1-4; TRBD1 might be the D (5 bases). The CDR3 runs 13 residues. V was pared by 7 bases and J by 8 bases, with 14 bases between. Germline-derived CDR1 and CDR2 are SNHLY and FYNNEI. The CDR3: CASNRGFEEKLFF. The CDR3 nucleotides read TGTGCCAGCAATCGGGGGTTCGAAGAAAAACTGTTTTTT.

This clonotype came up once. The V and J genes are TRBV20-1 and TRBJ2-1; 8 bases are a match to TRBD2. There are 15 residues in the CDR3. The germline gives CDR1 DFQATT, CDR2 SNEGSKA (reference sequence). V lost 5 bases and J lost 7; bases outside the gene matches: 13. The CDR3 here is CSAQRIAGLLNEQFF. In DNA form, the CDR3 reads TGCAGTGCTCAGAGGATAGCGGGGCTCCTGAATGAGCAGTTCTTC.

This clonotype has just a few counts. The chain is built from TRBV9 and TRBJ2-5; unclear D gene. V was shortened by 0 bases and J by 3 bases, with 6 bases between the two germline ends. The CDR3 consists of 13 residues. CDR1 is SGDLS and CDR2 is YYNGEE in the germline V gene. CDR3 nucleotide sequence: TGTGCCAGCAGCGTAGACGTAAAAGAGACCCAGTACTTC. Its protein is CASSVDVKETQYF.

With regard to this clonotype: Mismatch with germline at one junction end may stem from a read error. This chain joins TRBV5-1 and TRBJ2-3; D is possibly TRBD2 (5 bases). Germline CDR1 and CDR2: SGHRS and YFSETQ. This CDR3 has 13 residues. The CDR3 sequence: CASSFPGADTQYF. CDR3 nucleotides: TGTGCCAGCAGCTTCCCCGGGGCAGATACGCAGTATTTT.

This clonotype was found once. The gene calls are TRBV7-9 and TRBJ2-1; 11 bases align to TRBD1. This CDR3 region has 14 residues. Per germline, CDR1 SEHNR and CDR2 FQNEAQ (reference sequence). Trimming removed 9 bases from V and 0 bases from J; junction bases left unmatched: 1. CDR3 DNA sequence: TGTGCCAGTGGGACAGGGGGCTCCTACAATGAGCAGTTCTTC. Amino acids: CASGTGGSYNEQFF.

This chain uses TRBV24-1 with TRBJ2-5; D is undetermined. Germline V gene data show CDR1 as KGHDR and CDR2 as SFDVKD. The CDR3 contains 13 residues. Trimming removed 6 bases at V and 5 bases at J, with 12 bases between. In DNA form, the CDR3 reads TGTGCCACCAGTCATGGGTCGGGCGAGACCCAGTACTTC. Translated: CATSHGSGETQYF.